These 16 T cell receptor beta chains were sequenced from one sample in a study of CD8 T cells in Susac syndrome. RNA, at about 0.45 to 1 ug, was reverse transcribed with random hexamers. Via MiXCR, TCRdb re-called the immunoSEQ multiplex PCR reads, giving one row per CDR3 protein. This table has tens of thousands of distinct CDR3 sequences, around 96% appearing once. The sequenced material came from CD8+ T cells from PBMCs. The source of these receptors is a human donor with Susac syndrome.

This clonotype was picked up one time. The chain employs TRBV9 and TRBJ2-7; D remains unclear. V dropped 3 bases and J dropped 5 bases, with 3 bases sitting between them. Germline V gene data show CDR1 as SGDLS and CDR2 as YYNGEE. This CDR3 spans 10 amino acids. The CDR3 nucleotides are TGTGCCAGCAGCGGGGACGAGCAGTACTTC. Translating it yields CASSGDEQYF.

The rearrangement joins TRBV19 to TRBJ1-1; D unresolved. This CDR3 has 16 amino acids. V lost 3 bases to trimming and J lost 1 base, with 15 bases between them. The V gene's germline CDR1 is LNHDA and CDR2 SQIVND (reference sequence). As DNA, the CDR3 is TGTGCCAGTAGTATCCTCCAGGCCTCGGGGAACACTGAAGCTTTCTTT. Encoded protein: CASSILQASGNTEAFF.

V is TRBV6-2 or TRBV6-3 and J is TRBJ2-5, with TRBD2 identical over 8 bases. This CDR3 has 16 amino acids. CDR1 and CDR2 (germline): MNHEY, SVGEGT. V was pared by 6 bases and J by 4 bases, with 13 bases of the junction left unmatched. The CDR3 DNA sequence: TGTGCCAGCAGACAATCCACGGGGGGGCCGGGAGAGACCCAGTACTTC. Translation: CASRQSTGGPGETQYF.

The chain uses TRBV30 and TRBJ1-1, with D possibly TRBD1 on 5 matching bases. This CDR3 comprises 13 residues. Germline V gene sequence: CDR1 GTSNPN, CDR2 SVGIG (reference sequence). V dropped 4 bases and J dropped 5 bases, with 14 bases sitting between them. The CDR3 DNA sequence: TGTGCCTGGACCTTTGGGGAGGGGACTGAAGCTTTCTTT. Amino acid sequence: CAWTFGEGTEAFF. Full variable domain (remainder filled in from reference TRBV30 and TRBJ1-1): SQTIHQWPATLVQPVGSPLSLECTVEGTSNPNLYWYRQAAGRGLQLLFYSVGIGQISSEVPQNLSASRPQDRQFILSSKKLLLSDSGFYLCAWTFGEGTEAFFGQGTRLTVV.

The rearrangement links TRBV30 to TRBJ1-1, with D perhaps matching TRBD1 (5 bases). The germline V gene has CDR1 GTSNPN and CDR2 SVGIG (reference sequence). This CDR3 has 13 amino acids. The V end was cut by 3 bases, the J end by 1 base, with 9 bases between. Here the CDR3 reads CAWRFGTNTEAFF. CDR3 coding DNA: TGTGCCTGGAGGTTTGGGACGAACACTGAAGCTTTCTTT.

The chain is built from TRBV11-1 and TRBJ2-7; D call uncertain. This CDR3 comprises 13 residues. The germline gives CDR1 SGHAT, CDR2 FQDESV (reference sequence). V lost 3 bases, J lost 4 bases, and 10 bases lay in between. CDR3 sequence: CASSFQLNYEQYF. Written as DNA, the CDR3 is TGTGCCAGCAGCTTTCAACTGAATTACGAGCAGTACTTC.

The chain recombines TRBV30 with TRBJ1-3, with TRBD1 matching over 7 bases. Trimming cost V 1 base and J 1 base; bases outside gene matches: 16. The CDR3 has 19 residues. Germline assignment: CDR1 GTSNPN and CDR2 SVGIG (reference sequence). CDR3 protein: CAWSEPDRALHASGNTIYF. The CDR3 DNA is TGTGCCTGGAGTGAACCCGACAGGGCCCTACACGCTTCTGGAAACACCATATATTTT.

The chain employs TRBV7-9 and TRBJ2-7; TRBD2 aligns across 8 bases. Per germline, CDR1 SEHNR and CDR2 FQNEAQ (reference sequence). The CDR3 spans 13 residues. V shed 0 bases, J shed 5 bases, and the junction held 0 bases outside the gene matches. The CDR3 spells CASSLASGDEQYF. In DNA, the CDR3 is TGTGCCAGCAGCTTAGCTAGCGGGGACGAGCAGTACTTC. Using reference TRBV7-9 and TRBJ2-7 for the parts outside the CDR3, the full variable domain is DTGVSQNPRHKITKRGQNVTFRCDPISEHNRLYWYRQTLGQGPEFLTYFQNEAQLEKSRLLSDRFSAERPKGSFSTLEIQRTEQGDSAMYLCASSLASGDEQYFGPGTRLTVT.

V usage is TRBV5-1 and J usage is TRBJ2-1, with TRBD1 identical over 7 bases. This CDR3 has 15 amino acids. J was trimmed by 2 bases and V by 4 bases; bases with no gene match: 6. Germline lookup yields CDR1 SGHRS and CDR2 YFSETQ. The CDR3 loop is CASSVTGTAYNEQFF. The CDR3 DNA sequence: TGCGCCAGCAGCGTTACCGGGACAGCCTACAATGAGCAGTTCTTC. Full variable domain (rest looked up from reference TRBV5-1 and TRBJ2-1): KAGVTQTPRYLIKTRGQQVTLSCSPISGHRSVSWYQQTPGQGLQFLFEYFSETQRNKGNFPGRFSGRQFSNSRSEMNVSTLELGDSALYLCASSVTGTAYNEQFFGPGTRLTVL.

This chain links TRBV27 with TRBJ2-1, with D possibly being TRBD2 (6 bases). CDR1 MNHEY and CDR2 SMNVEV come from the germline V gene (reference sequence). V gave up 2 bases and J gave up 7 bases, with 15 bases separating them. The CDR3 runs 15 residues. CDR3 sequence: CASSLSPAAGNEQFF. The DNA for the CDR3 is TGTGCCAGCAGTTTAAGCCCAGCTGCGGGAAATGAGCAGTTCTTC.

The J gene is TRBJ2-7, the V gene TRBV14, with TRBD1 identical over 10 bases. J lost 3 bases, V lost 1 base, and 3 bases had no gene match. This CDR3 has 15 amino acids. From germline, CDR1 is SGHDN and CDR2 FVKESK. The CDR3 DNA reads as TGTGCCAGCAGCCAAGGGACAGGGGGATACTACGAGCAGTACTTC. Translating gives CASSQGTGGYYEQYF. The full variable domain, in which reference TRBV14 and TRBJ2-7 provide the parts outside the CDR3, is EAGVTQFPSHSVIEKGQTVTLRCDPISGHDNLYWYRRVMGKEIKFLLHFVKESKQDESGMPNNRFLAERTGGTYSTLKVQPAELEDSGVYFCASSQGTGGYYEQYFGPGTRLTVT.

This sequence joins TRBV18 and TRBJ2-5, with 8 bases that match TRBD1. Germline assignment: CDR1 KGHSH and CDR2 LQKENI. The CDR3 runs to 15 residues. J was trimmed by 3 bases and V by 3 bases; bases with no gene match: 6. CDR3 in amino acids: CASSPGAGGEETQYF. The CDR3 region has the DNA TGTGCCAGCTCACCTGGGGCAGGGGGCGAAGAGACCCAGTACTTC.

The V and J genes are TRBV5-6 and TRBJ1-5; D gene unclear. The CDR3 is made up of 12 amino acids. Germline-derived CDR1 and CDR2 are SGHDT and YYEEEE. Trimming left V 2 bases short and J 4 bases short, with 4 bases between. The CDR3 DNA reads as TGTGCCAGCAGCTTTTTTAATCAGCCCCAGCATTTT. This sequence encodes CASSFFNQPQHF.

The chain carries TRBV24-1 and TRBJ2-5; 7 positions agree with TRBD2. V gave up 5 bases and J gave up 1 base; unmatched junction bases: 6. Germline CDR1 reads KGHDR; CDR2 reads SFDVKD. CDR3 length: 15 residues. The CDR3 spells CATSAQRGSQETQYF. CDR3 in DNA: TGTGCCACCAGTGCCCAGCGGGGCTCCCAAGAGACCCAGTACTTC.

This clonotype has only one observation. The chain employs TRBV4-2 and TRBJ2-3; D unresolved. Per the germline V gene, CDR1 is LGHNA and CDR2 is YNFKEQ. The CDR3 runs 16 residues. V was pared by 0 bases and J by 1 base, with 11 bases between. Written as DNA, the CDR3 is TGTGCCAGCAGCCAAGAGTGGCAGCTAGGCACAGATACGCAGTATTTT. It translates to CASSQEWQLGTDTQYF.

The genes are TRBV5-4 and TRBJ1-1; D is unresolved. The CDR3 spans 14 residues. Germline values: CDR1 SGHNT, CDR2 YYREEE (reference sequence). V lost 4 bases and J lost 1, with 11 bases in between. CDR3 protein: CASSVLGKNTEAFF. The CDR3 DNA is TGTGCCAGCAGCGTACTAGGGAAGAACACTGAAGCTTTCTTT.